This entry concerns a single TCR beta chain. This sample is drawn from a study of blood T cell repertoires in COVID-19. Original processing methods: Reference gene primer amplification yielded estimated nucleated cell counts. Profiling relied on immunoSEQ multiplex PCR, and the TCRdb table lists in-frame clones only, not all of them. That table is the source of V, J and clone size, and D and trimming were worked out from the DNA. Altogether roughly 260,000 clones are present, about 89% being singletons, with the ten largest covering less than 3%. Per germline, CDR1 LNHDA and CDR2 SQIVND (reference sequence). V was clipped by 0 bases and J by 8 bases, with 16 bases between them. The CDR3 has 15 amino acids. Cohorts were determined from participant-reported clinical history. The recovered donors of Cohort 3 showed two negative PCRs, clearance, or symptom resolution.

This sequence joins TRBV19 and TRBJ1-2; D might be TRBD1 (6 bases). The source of this sequence is a woman aged 18-30 years who had recovered from COVID-19. The sample was PBMCs or T cells enriched from blood (not recorded which). The CDR3 nucleotides read TGTGCCAGTAGTATAGAGGGACATGCCGGCGGGGGCTACACCTTC. It translates to CASSIEGHAGGGYTF.